The next 3 T cell receptor beta chains were all read from a single sample in a study of cytotoxic CD8 clonotypes in ibrutinib-treated CLL. Measured with immunoSEQ multiplex PCR; TCRdb has only the in-frame clones, and not every one. The sample lists 200,000 or so clones; over 65% were seen once. This specimen consisted of PBMCs, obtained after 12 months of ibrutinib treatment. The receptor set was obtained from a human donor with chronic lymphocytic leukemia.

This rearrangement joins TRBV4-3 to TRBJ2-7; 8 nucleotides line up with TRBD2. Germline V gene data show CDR1 as LGHNA and CDR2 as YSLEER. This CDR3 has 14 amino acids. Trimming cost V 0 bases and J 9 bases; bases outside gene matches: 7. The DNA for the CDR3 is TGCGCCAGCAGCCAAGATCTTACGGGAGGGCGGCAGTACTTC. It translates to CASSQDLTGGRQYF.

V usage is TRBV4-1 and J usage is TRBJ2-7; perhaps TRBD1 as D (6 bases). This CDR3 spans 15 amino acids. CDR1 is MGHRA, CDR2 YSYEKL, per germline. V was clipped by 4 bases and J by 4 bases, with 17 bases between them. The CDR3 DNA follows: TGCGCCAGCAGCCCCGGCAGGGGATCGGGGTACGAGCAGTACTTC. Protein sequence: CASSPGRGSGYEQYF.

This chain joins TRBV6-5 and TRBJ2-1; D not resolved. V lost 0 bases, J lost 10 bases, and 16 bases lay in between. The CDR3 length is 15 residues. The germline CDR1 and CDR2 sequences are MNHEY and SVGAGI. The DNA of the CDR3 is TGTGCCAGCAGTTACTCGAGTACCCCCCCTCGGGAGCAGTTCTTC. Translation gives CASSYSSTPPREQFF.